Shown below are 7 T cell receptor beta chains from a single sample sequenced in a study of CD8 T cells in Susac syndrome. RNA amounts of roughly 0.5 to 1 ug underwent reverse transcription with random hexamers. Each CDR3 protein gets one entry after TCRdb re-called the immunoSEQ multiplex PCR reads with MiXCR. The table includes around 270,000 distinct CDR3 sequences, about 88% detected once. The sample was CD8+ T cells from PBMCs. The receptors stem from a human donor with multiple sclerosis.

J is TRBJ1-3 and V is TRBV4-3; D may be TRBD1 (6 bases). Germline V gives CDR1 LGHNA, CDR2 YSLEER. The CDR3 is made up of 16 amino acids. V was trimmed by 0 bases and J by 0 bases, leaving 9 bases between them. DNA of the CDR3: TGCGCCAGCAGCCAAGATGCGACAGGCTCTGGAAACACCATATATTTT. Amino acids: CASSQDATGSGNTIYF.

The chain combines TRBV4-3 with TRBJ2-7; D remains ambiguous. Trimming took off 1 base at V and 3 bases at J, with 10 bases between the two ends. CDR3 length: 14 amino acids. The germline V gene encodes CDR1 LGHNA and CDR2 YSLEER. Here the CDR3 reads CASSQVLDGYEQYF. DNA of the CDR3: TGCGCCAGCAGCCAAGTTCTGGACGGCTACGAGCAGTACTTC.

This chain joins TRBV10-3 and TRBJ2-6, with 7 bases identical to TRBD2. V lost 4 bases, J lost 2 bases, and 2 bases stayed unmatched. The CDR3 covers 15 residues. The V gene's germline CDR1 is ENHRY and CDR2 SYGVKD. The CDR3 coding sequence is TGTGCCATCAGTGGGGAGGGCCCTGGGGCCAACGTCCTGACTTTC. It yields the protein CAISGEGPGANVLTF.

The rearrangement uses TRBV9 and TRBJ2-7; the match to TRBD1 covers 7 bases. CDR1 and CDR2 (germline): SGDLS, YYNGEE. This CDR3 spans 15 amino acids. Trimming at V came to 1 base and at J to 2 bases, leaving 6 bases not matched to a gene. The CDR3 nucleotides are TGTGCCAGCAGCGTAACAGGGGCCAACCCCTACGAGCAGTACTTC. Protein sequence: CASSVTGANPYEQYF.

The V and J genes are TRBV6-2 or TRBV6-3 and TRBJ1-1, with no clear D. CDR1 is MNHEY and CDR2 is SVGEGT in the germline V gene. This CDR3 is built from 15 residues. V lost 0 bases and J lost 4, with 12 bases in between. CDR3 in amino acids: CASSYSLDWGTEAFF. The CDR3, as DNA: TGTGCCAGCAGTTACTCCCTTGATTGGGGCACTGAAGCTTTCTTT.

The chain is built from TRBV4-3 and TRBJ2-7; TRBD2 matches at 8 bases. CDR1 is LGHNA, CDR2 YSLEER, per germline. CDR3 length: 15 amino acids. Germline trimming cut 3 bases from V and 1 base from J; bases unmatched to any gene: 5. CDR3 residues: CASSHGRGGSYEQYF. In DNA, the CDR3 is TGCGCCAGCAGCCACGGGAGGGGGGGATCCTACGAGCAGTACTTC.

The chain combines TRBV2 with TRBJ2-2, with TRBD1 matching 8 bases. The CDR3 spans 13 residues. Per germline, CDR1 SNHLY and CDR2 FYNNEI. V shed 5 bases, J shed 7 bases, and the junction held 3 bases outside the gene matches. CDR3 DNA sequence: TGTGCCAGCAGTAAGACAGGGGACGGGGAGCTGTTTTTT. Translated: CASSKTGDGELFF.